These 14 T cell receptor beta chains came from one sample sequenced in a study of T cell changes during pregnancy in multiple sclerosis. The method was immunoSEQ multiplex PCR; TCRdb's version includes in-frame clones alone and lacks a portion of them. The profile shows 40,000 or so clones, roughly nine tenths of them singletons. The sequencing used CD8+ T cells from peripheral blood mononuclear cells, collected in the third trimester of pregnancy. All receptors derive from a female donor with multiple sclerosis, enrolled in a pregnancy study.

The chain joins TRBV27 to TRBJ2-7, with TRBD2 matching 7 bases. Looked up from germline, CDR1 is MNHEY and CDR2 is SMNVEV (reference sequence). This CDR3 is built from 16 residues. Germline trimming cut 5 bases from V and 2 bases from J; bases unmatched to any gene: 12. The CDR3 protein is CASSLLQGGGPYEQYF. The CDR3 DNA reads TGTGCCAGCAGTCTACTCCAAGGCGGGGGTCCCTACGAGCAGTACTTC.

This chain connects TRBV6-5 to TRBJ2-2, with D maybe TRBD1 (5 bases). Trimming took off 0 bases at V and 1 base at J, with 6 bases between the two ends. Per the germline V gene, CDR1 is MNHEY and CDR2 is SVGAGI. The CDR3 is 15 residues long. The CDR3 sequence: CASSYSTGNTGELFF. The DNA for the CDR3 is TGTGCCAGCAGTTACTCTACAGGGAACACCGGGGAGCTGTTTTTT.

The chain has TRBV19 and TRBJ1-1; no clear D. The V gene's germline CDR1 is LNHDA and CDR2 SQIVND (reference sequence). The CDR3 has 14 residues. Deletions cut 1 base from V and 2 bases from J, with 8 bases between. The CDR3 sequence: CASSIATGNTEAFF. In nucleotides, the CDR3 is TGTGCCAGTAGTATAGCGACGGGAAACACTGAAGCTTTCTTT.

The chain links TRBV6-5 to TRBJ2-5, with 8 bases fitting TRBD2. Matching the DNA end better, TRBJ2-7 makes the J call doubtful. There are 13 residues in the CDR3. Germline assignment: CDR1 MNHEY and CDR2 SVGAGI. The CDR3 loop is CASSYVAGREQYF. The CDR3, as DNA: TGTGCCAGCAGTTATGTAGCGGGACGCGAGCAGTACTTC.

The rearrangement joins TRBV27 to TRBJ2-7, with TRBD2 matching 7 bases. Germline CDR1 and CDR2: MNHEY and SMNVEV (reference sequence). Losses at the gene ends were 0 bases for V and 5 bases for J; bases not matched to a gene: 10. The CDR3 runs to 16 residues. The CDR3 DNA reads as TGTGCCAGCAGTTTATCTCGCGGGAGTCCGTTAGACGAGCAGTACTTC. Amino acids: CASSLSRGSPLDEQYF.

V and J are TRBV9 and TRBJ2-1; 8 nucleotides match TRBD2. Germline V gene sequence: CDR1 SGDLS, CDR2 YYNGEE. The CDR3 has 14 amino acids. V lost 4 bases, J lost 4 bases, and 4 bases stayed unmatched. The CDR3, as DNA: TGTGCCAGCAGCCCCGGGACTAGTTACAATGAGCAGTTCTTC. The encoded protein is CASSPGTSYNEQFF.

This chain connects TRBV29-1 to TRBJ2-2; TRBD1 is a possible D gene (6 bases). V lost 4 bases and J 6 bases, leaving 9 bases between the germline ends. This CDR3 comprises 12 residues. Germline CDR1 and CDR2: SQVTM and ANQGSEA. The CDR3 bases are TGCAGCGTTGTGGGGGCATCCGGGGAGCTGTTTTTT. Protein sequence: CSVVGASGELFF.

The chain links TRBV5-1 to TRBJ2-2; the D gene is possibly TRBD2 (5 bases). Germline lookup yields CDR1 SGHRS and CDR2 YFSETQ. The CDR3 covers 14 residues. The V gene lost 9 bases and the J gene lost 1 base, with 13 bases spanning the gap. The CDR3 spells CATKRRKNTGELFF. DNA for the CDR3: TGCGCCACCAAGCGGAGAAAGAACACCGGGGAGCTGTTTTTT.

This rearrangement joins TRBV10-1 to TRBJ2-1; 13 nucleotides agree with TRBD2. V was pared by 2 bases and J by 1 base, with 2 bases of the junction left unmatched. The germline V gene has CDR1 WNHNN and CDR2 SYGVQD (reference sequence). The length of the CDR3 is 17 residues. CDR3 in DNA: TGCGCCAGCAGTGAGCGGACTAGCGGGAGTTCCTACAATGAGCAGTTCTTC. Amino acid sequence: CASSERTSGSSYNEQFF.

The chain recombines TRBV27 with TRBJ2-7; D might be TRBD2 (6 bases). V gave up 2 bases and J gave up 7 bases, with 15 bases separating them. From germline, CDR1 is MNHEY and CDR2 SMNVEV (reference sequence). This CDR3 comprises 14 residues. This CDR3 reads CASSLAGSSWEQYF. CDR3 nucleotides: TGTGCCAGCAGTTTAGCGGGGTCTAGTTGGGAGCAGTACTTC.

This chain joins TRBV5-4 and TRBJ1-2, with D perhaps TRBD1 (5 bases). Germline CDR1 and CDR2: SGHNT and YYREEE (reference sequence). V was cut by 0 bases and J by 8 bases, with 17 bases left in between. This CDR3 region has 15 residues. The CDR3 DNA reads TGTGCCAGCAGCTTGGGGGTTCAGGGAAGTGTAGGCTACACCTTC. Translating it yields CASSLGVQGSVGYTF. The full variable domain, in which reference TRBV5-4 and TRBJ1-2 provide the parts outside the CDR3, is ETGVTQSPTHLIKTRGQQVTLRCSSQSGHNTVSWYQQALGQGPQFIFQYYREEENGRGNFPPRFSGLQFPNYSSELNVNALELDDSALYLCASSLGVQGSVGYTFGSGTRLTVV.

In this sample, this clone turned up once. The V call is TRBV4-3, the J call TRBJ2-3; 10 bases align to TRBD1. V shed 0 bases, J shed 4 bases, and the junction held 4 bases outside the gene matches. The CDR3 loop spans 16 amino acids. Germline-derived CDR1 and CDR2 are LGHNA and YSLEER. The CDR3 sequence is CASSQEYGQGADTQYF. As DNA, the CDR3 is TGCGCCAGCAGCCAAGAATACGGACAGGGGGCAGATACGCAGTATTTT.

The V gene is TRBV19, the J gene TRBJ2-1, with D possibly being TRBD1 (6 bases). The CDR3 sequence is 17 residues long. Per the germline V gene, CDR1 is LNHDA and CDR2 is SQIVND (reference sequence). V was trimmed by 5 bases and J by 3 bases, leaving 20 bases between them. The CDR3 loop is CASSLISDRSDYNEQFF. CDR3 DNA: TGTGCCAGTAGTTTAATCTCCGACAGGTCTGACTACAATGAGCAGTTCTTC.

The chain combines TRBV13 with TRBJ1-1, with D maybe TRBD1 (5 bases). V lost 5 bases to trimming and J lost 5 bases, with 9 bases between them. The germline V gene has CDR1 PRHDT and CDR2 FYEKMQ (reference sequence). This CDR3 has 12 amino acids. DNA for the CDR3: TGTGCCAGCAGCCCACGGGGGACTGAAGCTTTCTTT. It specifies CASSPRGTEAFF.